Reported below is one T cell receptor beta chain. CDR3 length: 15 amino acids. Germline CDR1 and CDR2: SGHAT and FQNNGV. Trimming cost V 5 bases and J 5 bases; bases outside gene matches: 4. The data are from a study of OX40 agonist ivuxolimab in advanced cancers. Measured with immunoSEQ multiplex PCR; TCRdb has only the in-frame clones, and not every one. The repertoire holds about 17,000 clones, with less than 85% as singletons. Sample: CD4+ or CD8+ T cells sorted from blood, taken in a trial of the OX40 agonist ivuxolimab. The V gene is TRBV11-2, the J gene TRBJ2-1; 12 bases are a match to TRBD2. This sequence was found in an adult with an advanced solid tumor such as melanoma, head and neck, liver or kidney cancer. The CDR3 nucleotides read TGTGCCAGCAGCGCCGGACTAGCGGGGAACAATGAGCAGTTCTTC. Translation: CASSAGLAGNNEQFF.